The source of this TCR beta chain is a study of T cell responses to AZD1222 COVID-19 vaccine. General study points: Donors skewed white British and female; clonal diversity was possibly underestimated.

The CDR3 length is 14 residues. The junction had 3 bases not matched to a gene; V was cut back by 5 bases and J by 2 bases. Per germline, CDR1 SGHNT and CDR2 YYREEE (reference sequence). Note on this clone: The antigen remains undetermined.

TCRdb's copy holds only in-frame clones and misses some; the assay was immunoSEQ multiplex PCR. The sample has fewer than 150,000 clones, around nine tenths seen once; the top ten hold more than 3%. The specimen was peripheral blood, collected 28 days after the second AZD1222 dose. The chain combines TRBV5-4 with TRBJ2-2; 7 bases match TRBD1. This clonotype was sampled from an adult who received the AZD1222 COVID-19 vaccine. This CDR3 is CASSNRGNTGELFF. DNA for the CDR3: TGTGCCAGCAGTAACAGGGGAAACACCGGGGAGCTGTTTTTT.